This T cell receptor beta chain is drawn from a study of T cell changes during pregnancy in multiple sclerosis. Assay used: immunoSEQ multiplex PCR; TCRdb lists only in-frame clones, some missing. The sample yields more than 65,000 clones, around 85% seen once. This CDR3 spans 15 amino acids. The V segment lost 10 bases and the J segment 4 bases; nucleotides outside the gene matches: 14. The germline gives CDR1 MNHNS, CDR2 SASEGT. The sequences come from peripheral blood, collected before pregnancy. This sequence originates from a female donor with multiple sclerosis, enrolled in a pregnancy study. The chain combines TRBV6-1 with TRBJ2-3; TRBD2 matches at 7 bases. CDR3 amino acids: CATFTGGSGADTQYF. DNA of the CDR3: TGTGCCACCTTCACGGGGGGTTCGGGAGCAGATACGCAGTATTTT.